The subject of this entry is one TCR beta chain. Investigators isolated RNA and reverse transcribed it into cDNA to act as the sequencing template. TCRdb's copy holds only in-frame clones and misses some; the assay was immunoSEQ multiplex PCR. The sample has 5,600 or so clones, roughly two thirds seen once. This record comes from a study of CD8+ T cells in alopecia areata. Study in general: The study gave treated patients oral tofacitinib at 5 to 10 mg twice daily.

With 5 bases removed from V and 6 bases from J, the gap between germline ends came to 9 bases. The CDR3 is 11 amino acids. CDR1 and CDR2 (germline): SGHRS, YFSETQ. Treatment meaning: oral pan-JAK inhibitor, 5-10 mg twice daily. Those with alopecia areata gave lesional scalp punch biopsies and peripheral blood. This TCR derives from a human donor with alopecia areata. The sequenced sample was skin, obtained at week 24, from a patient treated with tofacitinib. The chain has TRBV5-1 and TRBJ2-7; possible D gene TRBD1, 5 bases. The CDR3 spells CASRGEIEQYF. The CDR3 coding sequence is TGCGCCAGCAGAGGGGAAATCGAGCAGTACTTC.